The next 8 T cell receptor beta chains were all read from a single sample in a study of breast tumors, draining lymph nodes, adjacent tissues. TCRdb recomputed calls from the multiplex PCR reads with MiXCR, one row per CDR3 protein. In the table there are 200,000 to 250,000 distinct CDR3 sequences, less than 35% of which are singletons. Breast cancer patients provided tissue from their axillary draining lymph nodes. Specimen: axillary lymph node tissue. The receptors were gathered from a female donor with breast cancer. Some clones in this sample may be carry-over from other donors' samples.

This clonotype has a count of ten or more. The chain joins TRBV5-5 to TRBJ2-2, with a tentative D call TRBD1 (5 bases). The V gene lost 1 base and the J gene lost 7 bases, with 11 bases spanning the gap. The CDR3 spans 14 residues. The germline V gene encodes CDR1 SGHKS and CDR2 YYEKEE (reference sequence). The CDR3 DNA follows: TGTGCCAGCAGCTTGCTAGGGGCTGGCGGGGAGCTGTTTTTT. Its translation is CASSLLGAGGELFF. Looking up the rest from reference TRBV5-5 and TRBJ2-2 gives the full variable domain: DAGVTQSPTHLIKTRGQQVTLRCSPISGHKSVSWYQQVLGQGPQFIFQYYEKEERGRGNFPDRFSARQFPNYSSELNVNALLLGDSALYLCASSLLGAGGELFFGEGSRLTVL.

The chain carries TRBV30 and TRBJ2-1; TRBD2 matches at 10 bases. CDR1 GTSNPN and CDR2 SVGIG come from the germline V gene (reference sequence). This CDR3 is built from 14 residues. CDR3 sequence reads: CALEGTSGMNEQFF. The DNA for the CDR3 is TGTGCTTTGGAGGGAACTAGCGGGATGAATGAGCAGTTCTTC.

This clonotype was counted at least ten times. Since a much larger clone is just one base distant, this may be a read error. The V and J genes are TRBV20-1 and TRBJ2-5, with TRBD1 as a possible D gene (6 bases). Germline loops: CDR1 DFQATT, CDR2 SNEGSKA (reference sequence). Deletions cut 8 bases from V and 7 bases from J, with 23 bases between. CDR3 length: 14 amino acids. This CDR3 reads CSSGVGTLLATQYF. In nucleotides, the CDR3 is TGCAGTTCAGGGGTAGGGACGCTCTTGGCGACCCAGTACTTC.

This clonotype was found many times. The chain couples TRBV12-3 or TRBV12-4 to TRBJ1-3; D perhaps matches TRBD1 (5 bases). V dropped 6 bases and J dropped 0 bases, with 15 bases sitting between them. CDR3 length: 16 amino acids. The CDR3 DNA sequence: TGTGCCAGCAGCGCCCTCGGACAACTCTCTGGAAACACCATATATTTT. As protein: CASSALGQLSGNTIYF.

Many counts were recorded for this clonotype. The genes are TRBV11-2 and TRBJ2-3; 9 nucleotides align to TRBD2. This CDR3 has 15 residues. Germline assignment: CDR1 SGHAT and CDR2 FQNNGV. V trimming: 0 bases; J trimming: 7 bases; junction bases outside the gene matches: 5. The CDR3 DNA sequence: TGTGCCAGCAGCTTAGATAGCGGGGGTTCTAATACGCAGTATTTT. It yields the protein CASSLDSGGSNTQYF.

At least ten counts were recorded for this clonotype. The V gene is TRBV2, the J gene TRBJ1-6; 10 bases fit TRBD1. The germline V gene encodes CDR1 SNHLY and CDR2 FYNNEI. V lost 6 bases and J lost 0; bases outside the gene matches: 8. The CDR3 is 18 amino acids. As DNA, the CDR3 is TGTGCCAGCAGGGAACCGGGACAGGGGATCTCCTATAATTCACCCCTCCACTTT. This sequence encodes CASREPGQGISYNSPLHF.

The rearrangement joins TRBV5-1 to TRBJ2-2; TRBD1 or TRBD2 may be the D gene (8 bases each). V was shortened by 3 bases and J by 5 bases, with 23 bases between the two germline ends. CDR1 is SGHRS and CDR2 is YFSETQ in the germline V gene. This CDR3 is built from 18 residues. The CDR3 reads CASSSGQGRASGTGELFF. CDR3 sequence (DNA): TGCGCCAGCAGCTCCGGACAGGGAAGGGCTAGCGGGACCGGGGAGCTGTTTTTT.

In regard to this clonotype: Possible read error: a much larger clone is one base away. The rearrangement joins TRBV6-1 to TRBJ2-7; the match to TRBD1 covers 10 bases. Germline V gene sequence: CDR1 MNHNS, CDR2 SASEGT. CDR3 length: 15 amino acids. The CDR3 bases are TGTGTCAGCAGCCGAGGTCCGGACAGGGGGTACGAGCAGTACTTC. Amino acid sequence: CVSSRGPDRGYEQYF.